The entry below describes one T cell receptor beta chain. As for time point: sample taken at primary tumor resection. These data come from a study of spatial heterogeneity in lung cancer. Carried by each TCR cDNA molecule was a unique molecular identifier. One entry per CDR3 protein results from TCRdb running MiXCR on the 5' RACE reads. The sample consists of over 1,500 distinct CDR3 sequences, approximately 11% of them appearing once. The V gene's germline CDR1 is MNHNY and CDR2 SVGAGI (reference sequence). The CDR3 totals 18 residues. J lost 2 bases, V lost 2 bases, and 13 bases had no gene match. The material sequenced was normal lung tissue next to the tumor, taken at surgery. This chain connects TRBV6-6 to TRBJ2-3; 7 positions match TRBD2. The sequence came from a female donor with early-stage non-small cell lung cancer. CDR3 coding DNA: TGTGCCAGCAGTTACGAGCGTCGCCTAGCGGACCCCACAGATACGCAGTATTTT. Its translation: CASSYERRLADPTDTQYF.